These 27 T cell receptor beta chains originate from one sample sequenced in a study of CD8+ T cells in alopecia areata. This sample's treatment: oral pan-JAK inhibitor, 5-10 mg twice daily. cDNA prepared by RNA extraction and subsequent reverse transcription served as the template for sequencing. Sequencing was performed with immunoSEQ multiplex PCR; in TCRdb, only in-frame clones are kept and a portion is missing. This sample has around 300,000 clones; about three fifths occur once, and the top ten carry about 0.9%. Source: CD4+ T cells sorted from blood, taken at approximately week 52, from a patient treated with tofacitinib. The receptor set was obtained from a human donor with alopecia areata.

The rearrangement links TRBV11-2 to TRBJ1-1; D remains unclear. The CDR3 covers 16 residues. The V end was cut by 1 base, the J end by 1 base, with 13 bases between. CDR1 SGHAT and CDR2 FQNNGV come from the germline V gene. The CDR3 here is CASSLGLRVSNTEAFF. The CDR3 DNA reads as TGTGCCAGCAGCTTAGGGTTGCGGGTCTCGAACACTGAAGCTTTCTTT.

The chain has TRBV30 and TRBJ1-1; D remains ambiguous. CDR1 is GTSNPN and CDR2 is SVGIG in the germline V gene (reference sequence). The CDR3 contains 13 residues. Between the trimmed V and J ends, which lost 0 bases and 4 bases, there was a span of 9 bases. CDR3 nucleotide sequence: TGTGCCTGGAGTGTCGGGTCTGCCACTGAAGCTTTCTTT. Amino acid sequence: CAWSVGSATEAFF.

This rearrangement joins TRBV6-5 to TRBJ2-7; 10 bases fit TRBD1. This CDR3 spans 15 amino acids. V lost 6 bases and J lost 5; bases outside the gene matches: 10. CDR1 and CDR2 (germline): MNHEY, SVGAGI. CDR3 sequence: CASRQPGTGDNEQYF. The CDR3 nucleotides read TGTGCCAGCAGGCAACCCGGGACAGGGGATAACGAGCAGTACTTC.

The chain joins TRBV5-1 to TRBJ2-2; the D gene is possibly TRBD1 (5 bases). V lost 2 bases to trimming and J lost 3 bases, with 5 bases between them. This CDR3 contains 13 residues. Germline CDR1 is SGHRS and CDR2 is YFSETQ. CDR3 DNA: TGCGCCAGCAGCTTACAGGACACCGGGGAGCTGTTTTTT. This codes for CASSLQDTGELFF.

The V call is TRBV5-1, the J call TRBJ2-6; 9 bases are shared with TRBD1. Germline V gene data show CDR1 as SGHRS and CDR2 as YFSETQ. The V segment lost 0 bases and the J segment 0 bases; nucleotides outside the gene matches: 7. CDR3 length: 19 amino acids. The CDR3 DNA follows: TGCGCCAGCAGCTTGGCTTTTCGGGACAGGGCCTCTGGGGCCAACGTCCTGACTTTC. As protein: CASSLAFRDRASGANVLTF.

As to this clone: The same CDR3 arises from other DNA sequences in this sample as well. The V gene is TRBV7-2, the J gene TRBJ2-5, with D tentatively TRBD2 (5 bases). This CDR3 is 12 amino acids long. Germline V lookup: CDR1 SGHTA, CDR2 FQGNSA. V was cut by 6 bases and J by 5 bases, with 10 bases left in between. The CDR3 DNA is TGTGCCAGCAGTTTTAGAGGGGAGACCCAGTACTTC. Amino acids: CASSFRGETQYF.

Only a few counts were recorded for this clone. The CDR3 sequence: CASSLTIAKNIQYF. In nucleotides, the CDR3 is TGTGCCAGCAGCCTCACCATAGCCAAAAACATTCAGTACTTC. V usage is TRBV9 and J usage is TRBJ2-4, with unresolved D. CDR1 SGDLS and CDR2 YYNGEE come from the germline V gene. V shed 4 bases and J shed 0 bases, with 8 bases lying between them. The CDR3 is 14 amino acids.

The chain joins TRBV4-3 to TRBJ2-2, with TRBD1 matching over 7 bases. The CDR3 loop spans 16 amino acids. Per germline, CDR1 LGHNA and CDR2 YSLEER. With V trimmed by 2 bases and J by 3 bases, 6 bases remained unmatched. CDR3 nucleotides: TGCGCCAGCAGCCAACGACGGGACAGCTACACCGGGGAGCTGTTTTTT. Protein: CASSQRRDSYTGELFF.

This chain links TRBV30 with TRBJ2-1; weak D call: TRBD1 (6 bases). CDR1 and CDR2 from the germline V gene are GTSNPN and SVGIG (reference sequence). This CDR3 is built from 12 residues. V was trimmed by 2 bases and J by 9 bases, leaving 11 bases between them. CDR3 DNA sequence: TGTGCCTGGAGTCCAGGGGCGAGTGAGCAGTTCTTC. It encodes CAWSPGASEQFF.

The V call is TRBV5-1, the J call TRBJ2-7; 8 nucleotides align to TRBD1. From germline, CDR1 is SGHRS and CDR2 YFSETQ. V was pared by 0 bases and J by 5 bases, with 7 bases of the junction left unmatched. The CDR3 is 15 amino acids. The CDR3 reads CASSLVGQGADEQYF. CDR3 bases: TGCGCCAGCAGCTTGGTCGGGCAGGGGGCAGACGAGCAGTACTTC.

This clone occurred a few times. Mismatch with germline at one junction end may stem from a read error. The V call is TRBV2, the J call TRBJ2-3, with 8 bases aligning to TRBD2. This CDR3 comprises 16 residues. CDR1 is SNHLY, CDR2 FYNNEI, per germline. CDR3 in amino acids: CASSEARGASIDTQYF. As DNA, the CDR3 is TGTGCCAGCAGTGAAGCGCGGGGGGCAAGCATAGATACGCAGTATTTT.

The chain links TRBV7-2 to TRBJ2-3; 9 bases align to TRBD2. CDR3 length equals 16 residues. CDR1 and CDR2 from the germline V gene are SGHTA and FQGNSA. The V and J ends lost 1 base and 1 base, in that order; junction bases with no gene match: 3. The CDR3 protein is CASSLDASGGTDTQYF. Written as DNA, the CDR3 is TGTGCCAGCAGCTTAGATGCTAGCGGGGGCACAGATACGCAGTATTTT.

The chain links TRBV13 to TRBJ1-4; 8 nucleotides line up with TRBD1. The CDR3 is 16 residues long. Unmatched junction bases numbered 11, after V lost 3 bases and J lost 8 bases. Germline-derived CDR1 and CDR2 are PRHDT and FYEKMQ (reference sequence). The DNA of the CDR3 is TGTGCCAGCAGCTTCCGACAGGGGACGATTCGAGAAAAACTGTTTTTT. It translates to CASSFRQGTIREKLFF.

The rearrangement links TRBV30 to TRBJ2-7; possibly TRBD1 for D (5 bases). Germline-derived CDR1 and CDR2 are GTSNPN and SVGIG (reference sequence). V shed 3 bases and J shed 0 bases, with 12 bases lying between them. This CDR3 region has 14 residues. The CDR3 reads CAWSGSRGSYEQYF. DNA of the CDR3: TGTGCCTGGAGCGGGTCTAGGGGCTCCTACGAGCAGTACTTC.

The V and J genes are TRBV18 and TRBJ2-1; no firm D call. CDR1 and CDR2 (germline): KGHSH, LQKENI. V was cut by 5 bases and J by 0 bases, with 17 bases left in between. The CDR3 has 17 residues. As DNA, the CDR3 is TGTGCCAGCTCATCTTTAATCGGCAGCAGCTCCTACAATGAGCAGTTCTTC. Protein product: CASSSLIGSSSYNEQFF.

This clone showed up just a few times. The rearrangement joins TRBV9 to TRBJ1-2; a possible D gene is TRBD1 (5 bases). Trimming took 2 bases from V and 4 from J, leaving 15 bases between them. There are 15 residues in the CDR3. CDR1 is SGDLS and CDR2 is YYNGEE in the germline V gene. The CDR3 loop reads CASSVSAGSLYGYTF. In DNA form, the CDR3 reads TGTGCCAGCAGCGTGTCTGCAGGGAGCCTCTATGGCTACACCTTC.

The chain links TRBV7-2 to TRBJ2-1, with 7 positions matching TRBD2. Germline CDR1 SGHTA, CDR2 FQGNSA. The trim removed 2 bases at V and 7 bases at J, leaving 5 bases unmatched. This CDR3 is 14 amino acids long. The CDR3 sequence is CASSLREGNNEQFF. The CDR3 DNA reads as TGTGCCAGCAGCTTAAGGGAGGGCAATAATGAGCAGTTCTTC. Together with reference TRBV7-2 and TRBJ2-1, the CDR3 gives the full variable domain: GAGVSQSPSNKVTEKGKDVELRCDPISGHTALYWYRQSLGQGLEFLIYFQGNSAPDKSGLPSDRFSAERTGGSVSTLTIQRTQQEDSAVYLCASSLREGNNEQFFGPGTRLTVL.

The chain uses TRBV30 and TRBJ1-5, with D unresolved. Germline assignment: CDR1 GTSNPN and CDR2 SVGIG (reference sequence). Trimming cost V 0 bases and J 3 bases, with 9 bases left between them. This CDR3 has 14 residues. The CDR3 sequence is CAWSVQGTNQPQHF. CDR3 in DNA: TGTGCCTGGAGTGTACAAGGAACCAATCAGCCCCAGCATTTT.

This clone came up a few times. CDR3 in DNA: TGTGCCAGCAGCTCTTACGGGGACAGGGGAGGAGAAAAACTGTTTTTT. This gives the protein CASSSYGDRGGEKLFF. This chain links TRBV7-2 with TRBJ1-4; TRBD1 matches 10 bases. Germline V gene lookup returns CDR1 SGHTA and CDR2 FQGNSA. V trimming: 4 bases; J trimming: 8 bases; junction bases outside the gene matches: 10. This CDR3 has 16 amino acids.

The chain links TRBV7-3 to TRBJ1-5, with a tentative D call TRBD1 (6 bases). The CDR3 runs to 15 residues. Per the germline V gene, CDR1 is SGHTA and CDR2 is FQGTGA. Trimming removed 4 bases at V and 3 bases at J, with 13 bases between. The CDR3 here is CASSSEDSLNQPQHF. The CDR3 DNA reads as TGTGCCAGCAGCTCGGAGGACAGTCTCAATCAGCCCCAGCATTTT.

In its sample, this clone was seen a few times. DNA of the CDR3: TGTGCCAGCAGTGAAGCGCTTAACAGGGTCAATGAGCAGTTCTTC. Its translation is CASSEALNRVNEQFF. The gene calls are TRBV2 and TRBJ2-1; D perhaps matches TRBD1 (6 bases). The germline CDR1 and CDR2 sequences are SNHLY and FYNNEI. V lost 0 bases, J lost 6 bases, and 12 bases lay in between. CDR3 size: 15 residues.

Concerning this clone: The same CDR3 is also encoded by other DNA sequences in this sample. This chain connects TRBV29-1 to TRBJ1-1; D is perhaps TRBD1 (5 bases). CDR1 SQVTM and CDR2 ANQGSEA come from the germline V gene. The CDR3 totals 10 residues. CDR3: CSGGNTEAFF. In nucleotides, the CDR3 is TGCAGTGGGGGGAACACTGAAGCTTTCTTT.

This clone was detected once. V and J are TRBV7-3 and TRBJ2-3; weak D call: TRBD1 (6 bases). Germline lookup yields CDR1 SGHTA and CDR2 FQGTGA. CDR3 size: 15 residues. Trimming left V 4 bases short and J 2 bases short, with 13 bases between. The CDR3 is CASSWTGTFTDTQYF. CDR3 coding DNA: TGTGCCAGCAGCTGGACCGGGACATTCACAGATACGCAGTATTTT.

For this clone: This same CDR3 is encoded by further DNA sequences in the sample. The CDR3 reads CSAIRGETQYF. The CDR3 DNA reads TGCAGTGCTATCAGAGGGGAGACCCAGTACTTC. The rearrangement links TRBV20-1 to TRBJ2-5, with D perhaps TRBD2 (5 bases). The CDR3 length is 11 residues. Germline V gene lookup returns CDR1 DFQATT and CDR2 SNEGSKA (reference sequence). With 4 bases removed from V and 5 bases from J, the gap between germline ends came to 8 bases.

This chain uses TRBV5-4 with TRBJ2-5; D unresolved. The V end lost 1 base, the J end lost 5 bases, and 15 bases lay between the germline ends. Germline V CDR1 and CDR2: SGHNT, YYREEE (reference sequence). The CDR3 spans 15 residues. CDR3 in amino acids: CASSLSSNSEETQYF. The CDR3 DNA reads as TGTGCCAGCAGCTTGTCGTCGAACTCCGAGGAGACCCAGTACTTC.

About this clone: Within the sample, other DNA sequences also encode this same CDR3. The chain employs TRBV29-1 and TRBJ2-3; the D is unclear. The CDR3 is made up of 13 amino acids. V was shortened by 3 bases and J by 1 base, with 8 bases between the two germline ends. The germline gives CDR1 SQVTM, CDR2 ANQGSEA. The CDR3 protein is CSVDRRGTDTQYF. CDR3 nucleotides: TGCAGCGTTGACAGGCGCGGCACAGATACGCAGTATTTT.

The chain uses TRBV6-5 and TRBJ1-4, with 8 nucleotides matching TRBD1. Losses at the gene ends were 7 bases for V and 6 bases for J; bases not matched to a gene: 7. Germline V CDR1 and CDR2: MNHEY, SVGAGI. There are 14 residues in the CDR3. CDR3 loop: CASTPGGMYEKLFF. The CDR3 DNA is TGTGCCAGCACTCCAGGGGGCATGTATGAAAAACTGTTTTTT.